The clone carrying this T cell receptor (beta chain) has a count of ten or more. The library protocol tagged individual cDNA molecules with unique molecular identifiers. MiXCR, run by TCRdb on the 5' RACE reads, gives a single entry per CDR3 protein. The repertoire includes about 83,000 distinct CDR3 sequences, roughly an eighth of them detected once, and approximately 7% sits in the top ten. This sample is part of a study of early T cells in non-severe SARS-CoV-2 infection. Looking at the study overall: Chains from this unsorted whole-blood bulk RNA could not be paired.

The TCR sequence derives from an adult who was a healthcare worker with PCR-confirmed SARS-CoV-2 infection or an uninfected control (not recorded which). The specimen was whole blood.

Here the CDR3 DNA reads TGCAGCGGAACACTTGAAACTGAAGCTTTCTTT. Translation gives CSGTLETEAFF. The rearrangement uses TRBV29-1 and TRBJ1-1; D remains ambiguous. Trimming shortened V by 7 bases and J by 5 bases, and 11 bases separated the two germline ends. This CDR3 is built from 11 residues. The germline CDR1 and CDR2 sequences are SQVTM and ANQGSEA.